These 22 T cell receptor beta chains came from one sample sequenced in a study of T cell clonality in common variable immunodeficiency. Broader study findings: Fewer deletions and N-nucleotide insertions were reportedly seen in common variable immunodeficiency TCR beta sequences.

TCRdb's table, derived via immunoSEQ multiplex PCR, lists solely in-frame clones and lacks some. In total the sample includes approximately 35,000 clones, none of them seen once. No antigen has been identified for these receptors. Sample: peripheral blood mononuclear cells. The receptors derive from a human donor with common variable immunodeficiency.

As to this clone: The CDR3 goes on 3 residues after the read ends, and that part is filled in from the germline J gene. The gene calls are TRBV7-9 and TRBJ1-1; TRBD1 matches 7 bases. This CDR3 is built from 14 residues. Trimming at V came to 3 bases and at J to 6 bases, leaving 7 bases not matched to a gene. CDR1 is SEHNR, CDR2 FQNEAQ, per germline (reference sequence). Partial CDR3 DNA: TGTGCCAGCAGCTTGGACAGGAGGACCCCTGAA. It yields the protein CASSLDRRTPE. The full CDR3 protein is CASSLDRRTPEAFF.

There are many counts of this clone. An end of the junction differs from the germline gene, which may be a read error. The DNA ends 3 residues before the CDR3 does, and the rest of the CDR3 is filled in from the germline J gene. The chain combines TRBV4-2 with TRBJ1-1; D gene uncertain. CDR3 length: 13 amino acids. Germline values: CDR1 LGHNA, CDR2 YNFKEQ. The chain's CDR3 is CASRRHLNTEAFF. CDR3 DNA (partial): TGCGCCAGCAGGAGACACTTGAACACTGAA.

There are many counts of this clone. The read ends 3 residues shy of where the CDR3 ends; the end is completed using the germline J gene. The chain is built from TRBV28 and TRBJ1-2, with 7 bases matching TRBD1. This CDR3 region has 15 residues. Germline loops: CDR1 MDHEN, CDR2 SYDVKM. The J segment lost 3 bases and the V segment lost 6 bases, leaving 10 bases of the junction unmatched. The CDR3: CASSRRGQTYYGYTF. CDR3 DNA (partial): TGTGCCAGCAGCCGTCGGGGACAGACCTACTATGGC.

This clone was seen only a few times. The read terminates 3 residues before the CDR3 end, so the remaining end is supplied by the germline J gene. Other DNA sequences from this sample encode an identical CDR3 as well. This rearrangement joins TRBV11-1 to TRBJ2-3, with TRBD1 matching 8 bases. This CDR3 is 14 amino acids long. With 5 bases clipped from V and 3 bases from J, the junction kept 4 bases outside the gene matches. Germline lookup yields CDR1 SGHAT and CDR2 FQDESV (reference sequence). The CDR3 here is CASSPDRGTDTQYF. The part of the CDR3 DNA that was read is TGTGCCAGCAGCCCAGACAGGGGAACAGATACG.

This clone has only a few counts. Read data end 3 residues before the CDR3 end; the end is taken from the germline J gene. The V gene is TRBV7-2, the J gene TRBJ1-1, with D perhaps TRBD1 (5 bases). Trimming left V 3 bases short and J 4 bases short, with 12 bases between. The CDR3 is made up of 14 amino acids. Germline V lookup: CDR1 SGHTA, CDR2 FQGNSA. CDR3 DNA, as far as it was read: TGTGCCAGCAGCTTCCTAACAGGAGGCACTGAA. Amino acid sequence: CASSFLTGGTE. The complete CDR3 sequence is CASSFLTGGTEAFF.

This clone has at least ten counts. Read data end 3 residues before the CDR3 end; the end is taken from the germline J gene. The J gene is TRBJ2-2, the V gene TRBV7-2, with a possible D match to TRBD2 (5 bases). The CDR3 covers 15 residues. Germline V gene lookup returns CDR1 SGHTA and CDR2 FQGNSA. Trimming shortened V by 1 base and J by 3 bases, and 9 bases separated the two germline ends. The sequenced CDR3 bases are TGTGCCAGCAGCTTAGGCCCGAGGGACACCGGGGAG. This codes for CASSLGPRDTGE. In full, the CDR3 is CASSLGPRDTGELFF.

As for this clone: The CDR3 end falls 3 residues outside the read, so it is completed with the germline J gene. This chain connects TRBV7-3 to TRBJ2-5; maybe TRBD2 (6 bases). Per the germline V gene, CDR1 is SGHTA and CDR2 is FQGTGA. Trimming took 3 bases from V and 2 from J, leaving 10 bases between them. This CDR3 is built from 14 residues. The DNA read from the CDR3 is TGTGCCAGCAGCTTGGGACTTTATCAAGAGACC. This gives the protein CASSLGLYQET. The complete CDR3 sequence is CASSLGLYQETQYF.

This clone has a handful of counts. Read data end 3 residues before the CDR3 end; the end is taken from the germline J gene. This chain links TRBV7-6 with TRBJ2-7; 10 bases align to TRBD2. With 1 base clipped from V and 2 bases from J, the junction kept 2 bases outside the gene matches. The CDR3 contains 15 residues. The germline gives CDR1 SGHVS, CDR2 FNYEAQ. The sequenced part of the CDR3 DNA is TGTGCCAGCAGCTTAGAACTAGCGGGACCCTACGAG. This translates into CASSLELAGPYE. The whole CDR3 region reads CASSLELAGPYEQYF.

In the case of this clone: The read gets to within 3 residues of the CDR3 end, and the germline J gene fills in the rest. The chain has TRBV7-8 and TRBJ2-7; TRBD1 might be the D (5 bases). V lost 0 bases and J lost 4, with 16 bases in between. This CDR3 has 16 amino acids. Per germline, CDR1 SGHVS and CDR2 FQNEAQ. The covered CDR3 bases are TGTGCCAGCAGCTTAGCGCCCCACAGGAACTCGTACGAG. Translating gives CASSLAPHRNSYE. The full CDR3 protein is CASSLAPHRNSYEQYF.

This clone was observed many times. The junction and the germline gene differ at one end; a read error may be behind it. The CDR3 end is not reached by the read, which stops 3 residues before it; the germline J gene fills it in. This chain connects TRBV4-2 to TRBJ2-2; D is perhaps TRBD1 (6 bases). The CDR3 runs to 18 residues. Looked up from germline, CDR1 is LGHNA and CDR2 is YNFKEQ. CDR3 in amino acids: CASSLGTFYGANTGELFF. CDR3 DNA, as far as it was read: TGCGCCAGCAGCTTAGGGACATTCTATGGGGCTAACACCGGGGAG.

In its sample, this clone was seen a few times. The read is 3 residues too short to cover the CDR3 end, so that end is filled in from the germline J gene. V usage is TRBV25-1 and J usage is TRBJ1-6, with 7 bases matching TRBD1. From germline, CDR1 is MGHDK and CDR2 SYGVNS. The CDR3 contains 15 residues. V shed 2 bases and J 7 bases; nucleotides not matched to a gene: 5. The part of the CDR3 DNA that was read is TGTGCCAGCAGTGAAAGAAGACAGGGAAATTCACCC. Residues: CASSERRQGNSP. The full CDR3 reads CASSERRQGNSPLHF.

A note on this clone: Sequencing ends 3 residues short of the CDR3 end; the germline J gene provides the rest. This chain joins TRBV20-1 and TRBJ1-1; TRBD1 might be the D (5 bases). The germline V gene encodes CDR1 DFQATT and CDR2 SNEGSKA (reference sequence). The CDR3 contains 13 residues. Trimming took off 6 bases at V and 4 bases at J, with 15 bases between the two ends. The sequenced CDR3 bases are TGCAGTGCGGAGAGCTCCGGGGGCACTGAA. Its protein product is CSAESSGGTE. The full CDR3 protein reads CSAESSGGTEAFF.

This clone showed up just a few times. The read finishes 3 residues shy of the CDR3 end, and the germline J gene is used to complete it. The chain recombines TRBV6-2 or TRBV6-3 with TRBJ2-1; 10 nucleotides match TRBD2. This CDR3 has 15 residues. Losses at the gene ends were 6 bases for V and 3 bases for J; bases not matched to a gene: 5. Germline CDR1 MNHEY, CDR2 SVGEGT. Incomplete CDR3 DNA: TGTGCCAGCAGACCATCTAGCGGGGGCTACAATGAG. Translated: CASRPSSGGYNE. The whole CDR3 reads CASRPSSGGYNEQFF.

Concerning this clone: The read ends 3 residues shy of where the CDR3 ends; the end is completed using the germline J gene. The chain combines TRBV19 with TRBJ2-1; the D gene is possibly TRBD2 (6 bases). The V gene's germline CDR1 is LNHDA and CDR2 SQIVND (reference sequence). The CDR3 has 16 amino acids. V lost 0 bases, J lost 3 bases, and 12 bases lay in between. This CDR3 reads CASSIDQAAGYNEQFF. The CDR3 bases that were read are TGTGCCAGTAGTATAGATCAGGCAGCGGGCTACAATGAG.

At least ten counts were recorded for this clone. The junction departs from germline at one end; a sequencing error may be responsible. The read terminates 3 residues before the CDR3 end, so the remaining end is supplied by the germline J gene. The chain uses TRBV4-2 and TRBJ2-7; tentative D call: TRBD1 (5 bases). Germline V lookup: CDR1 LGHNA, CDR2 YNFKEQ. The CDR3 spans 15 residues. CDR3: CASSLLAGKSYEQYF. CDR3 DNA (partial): TGCGCCAGCAGCCTCCTGGCAGGGAAATCCTACGAG.

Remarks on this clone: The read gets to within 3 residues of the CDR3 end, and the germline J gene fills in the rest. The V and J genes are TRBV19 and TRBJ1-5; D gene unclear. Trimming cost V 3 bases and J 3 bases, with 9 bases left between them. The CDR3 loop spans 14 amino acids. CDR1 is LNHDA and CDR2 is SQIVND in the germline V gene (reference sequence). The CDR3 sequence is CASSIESFNQPQHF. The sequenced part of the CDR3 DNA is TGTGCCAGTAGTATTGAAAGCTTCAATCAGCCC.

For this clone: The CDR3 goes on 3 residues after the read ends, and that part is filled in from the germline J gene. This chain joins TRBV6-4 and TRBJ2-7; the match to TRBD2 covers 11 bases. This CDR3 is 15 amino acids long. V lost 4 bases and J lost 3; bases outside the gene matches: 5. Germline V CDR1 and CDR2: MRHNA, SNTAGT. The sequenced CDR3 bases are TGTGCCAGCAGTGTGGGGACTAGCGGCCTCTACGAG. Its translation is CASSVGTSGLYE. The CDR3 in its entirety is CASSVGTSGLYEQYF.

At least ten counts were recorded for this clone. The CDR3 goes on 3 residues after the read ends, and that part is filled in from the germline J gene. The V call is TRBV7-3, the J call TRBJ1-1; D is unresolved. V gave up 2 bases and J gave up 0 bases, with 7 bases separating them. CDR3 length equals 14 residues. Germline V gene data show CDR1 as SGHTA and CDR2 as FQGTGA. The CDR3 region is CASSLLGLNTEAFF. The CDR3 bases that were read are TGTGCCAGCAGCTTACTGGGCTTGAACACTGAA.

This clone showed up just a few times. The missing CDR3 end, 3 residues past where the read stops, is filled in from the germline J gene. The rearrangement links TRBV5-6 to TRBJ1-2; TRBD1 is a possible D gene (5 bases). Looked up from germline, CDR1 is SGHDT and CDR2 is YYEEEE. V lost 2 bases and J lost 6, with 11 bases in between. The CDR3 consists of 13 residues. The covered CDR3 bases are TGTGCCAGCAGCTTTGCGGGGGGGAATGGC. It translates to CASSFAGGNG. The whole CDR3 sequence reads CASSFAGGNGYTF. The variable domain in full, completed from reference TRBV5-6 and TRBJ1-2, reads DAGVTQSPTHLIKTRGQQVTLRCSPKSGHDTVSWYQQALGQGPQFIFQYYEEEERQRGNFPDRFSGHQFPNYSSELNVNALLLGDSALYLCASSFAGGNGYTFGSGTRLTVV.

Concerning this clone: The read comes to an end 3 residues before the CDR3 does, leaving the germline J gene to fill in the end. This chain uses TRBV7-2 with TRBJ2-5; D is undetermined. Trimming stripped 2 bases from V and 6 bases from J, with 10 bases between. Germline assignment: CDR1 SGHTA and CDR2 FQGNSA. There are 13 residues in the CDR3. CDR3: CASSLNGAQTQYF. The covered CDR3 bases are TGTGCCAGCAGCTTAAACGGAGCGCAGACC.

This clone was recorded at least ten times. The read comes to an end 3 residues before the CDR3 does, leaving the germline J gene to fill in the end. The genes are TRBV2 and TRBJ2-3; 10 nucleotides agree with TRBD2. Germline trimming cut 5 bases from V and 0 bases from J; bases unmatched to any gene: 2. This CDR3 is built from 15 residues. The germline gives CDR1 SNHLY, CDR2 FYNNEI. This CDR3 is CASSSGRVSTDTQYF. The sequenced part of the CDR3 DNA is TGTGCCAGCAGTAGCGGGAGGGTTAGCACAGATACG.

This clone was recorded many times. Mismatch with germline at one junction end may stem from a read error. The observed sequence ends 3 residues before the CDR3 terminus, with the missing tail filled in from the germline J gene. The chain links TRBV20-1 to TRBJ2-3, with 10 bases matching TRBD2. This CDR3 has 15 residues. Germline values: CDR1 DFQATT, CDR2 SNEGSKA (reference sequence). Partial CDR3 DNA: TGCAGTGCCAGAGGCCTAGCGGGAGCTACAGATACG. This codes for CSARGLAGATDT. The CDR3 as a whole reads CSARGLAGATDTQYF.